A single sample gave rise to the 2 T cell receptor beta chains below, sequenced in a study of T cell responses to AZD1222 COVID-19 vaccine. Assay used: immunoSEQ multiplex PCR; TCRdb lists only in-frame clones, some missing. The table lists some 120,000 clones, 70% to 90% of them singletons. The sequencing here drew on peripheral blood, taken 28 days after the second AZD1222 dose. The receptors were sampled from an adult who received the AZD1222 COVID-19 vaccine.

This chain connects TRBV3-1 (or the pseudogene TRBV3-2) to TRBJ2-5; 10 nucleotides agree with TRBD2. Germline lookup yields CDR1 LGHDT and CDR2 YNNKEL (reference sequence). This CDR3 has 14 amino acids. The V and J ends lost 0 bases and 5 bases, in that order; junction bases with no gene match: 0. The CDR3 region is CASSQELAGETQYF. CDR3 bases: TGTGCCAGCAGCCAAGAACTAGCGGGGGAGACCCAGTACTTC.

This sequence joins TRBV7-6 and TRBJ2-7; D possibly corresponds to TRBD1 (6 bases). This CDR3 is built from 15 residues. Trimming shortened V by 1 base and J by 2 bases, and 12 bases separated the two germline ends. The V gene's germline CDR1 is SGHVS and CDR2 FNYEAQ. DNA for the CDR3: TGTGCCAGCAGCTTAGAACGGACAGCCACCTACGAGCAGTACTTC. Translating it yields CASSLERTATYEQYF.